The clone carrying this TCR beta chain showed up many times. Its antigen is not known. One junction end disagrees with the germline gene, perhaps due to a read error. This sample is drawn from a study of response to subunit inactivated influenza vaccine. The CDR3 length is 12 residues. Germline assignment: CDR1 SGHRS and CDR2 YFSETQ. Study-wide results and limits: The authors put forward the suggestion that each seasonal influenza vaccination may bring in only a limited number of new T cells.

TCRdb fed the RT-PCR reads into MiXCR, producing one record per CDR3 protein. The sample has around 710,000 distinct CDR3 sequences, about 14% seen once. The genes are TRBV5-1 and TRBJ2-7; D perhaps matches TRBD1 (5 bases). The clonotype originates from a middle-aged man who received an inactivated influenza vaccine. The material sequenced was PBMCs from blood, taken around 14 days before vaccination. CDR3 coding DNA: TGTGCCAGCAGCTTAGCAGGGAACGAGCAGTACTTC. Encoded protein: CASSLAGNEQYF.